A selection of T cell receptor beta chains follows, all from one sample in a study of identical twins. TCRdb re-called the 5' RACE reads with MiXCR, one entry per CDR3 protein. The table records roughly 250,000 distinct CDR3 sequences, around an eighth of them present only once. The specimen sequenced was memory (CD45RO+) T cells sorted from blood. These receptors all stem from a woman younger than 30 in good health. Both conserved end residues are part of each CDR3. Each record gives: D gene, J gene, clone size, V gene, CDR3 protein, CDR3 DNA. A D gene is named only where the DNA matches it firmly. Not all rows give a size; the values are once, few, many and, for expanded clones, a class.

TRBD1 | TRBJ1-6 | many | TRBV12-3/TRBV12-4 | CASTRSTGGYSPLHF | TGTGCCAGCACTAGATCGACAGGGGGTTATTCACCCCTCCACTTT
- | TRBJ2-3 | - | TRBV24-1 | CATSDPNTDTQYF | TGTGCCACCAGTGACCCCAACACAGATACGCAGTATTTT
- | TRBJ1-2 | few | TRBV6-5 | CASSYQQITNYGYTF | TGTGCCAGCAGTTATCAACAGATAACTAACTATGGCTACACCTTC
TRBD1 | TRBJ2-3 | - | TRBV5-1 | CASSYGWTGSPDTQYF | TGCGCCAGCAGCTATGGATGGACAGGGTCACCGGATACGCAGTATTTT
- | TRBJ2-4 | few | TRBV7-9 | CASSLGVKNIQYF | TGTGCCAGCAGCTTAGGCGTCAAAAACATTCAGTACTTC
- | TRBJ2-3 | few | TRBV29-1 | CSVEDRTRTSTDTQYF | TGCAGCGTTGAAGACCGGACTCGCACCTCCACAGATACGCAGTATTTT
- | TRBJ2-1 | few | TRBV3-1 | CASHSRHNEQFF | TGTGCCTCGCACTCCCGACACAATGAGCAGTTCTTC
- | TRBJ2-4 | few | TRBV20-1 | CSAKTEGLDIQYF | TGCAGTGCCAAGACAGAGGGCTTGGACATTCAGTACTTC
TRBD1 | TRBJ1-2 | - | TRBV20-1 | CSAGGQVRYTF | TGCAGTGCAGGGGGACAGGTCCGCTACACCTTC
TRBD2 | TRBJ2-3 | few | TRBV4-1 | CASSQGRLAGAGDTQYF | TGCGCCAGCAGCCAAGGTCGACTAGCGGGGGCGGGGGATACGCAGTATTTT
TRBD2 | TRBJ2-5 | - | TRBV7-9 | CASSLALNGGKETQYF | TGTGCCAGCAGCTTAGCATTGAACGGGGGGAAAGAGACCCAGTACTTC
TRBD2 | TRBJ2-5 | few | TRBV28 | CASSAGGAPETQYF | TGTGCCAGCAGCGCGGGGGGGGCACCCGAGACCCAGTACTTC
- | TRBJ1-5 | many | TRBV6-1 | CASGGRGGNQPQHF | TGTGCCAGCGGGGGTAGGGGAGGCAATCAGCCCCAGCATTTT
- | TRBJ1-1 | - | TRBV20-1 | CSARGQGPNTEAFF | TGCAGTGCTAGGGGGCAGGGCCCGAACACTGAAGCTTTCTTT
- | TRBJ2-1 | few | TRBV20-1 | CSASLPVRVYNEQFF | TGCAGTGCTAGTCTCCCGGTGAGGGTTTACAATGAGCAGTTCTTC
TRBD2 | TRBJ2-2 | few | TRBV30 | CAWSGGSGTITGELFF | TGTGCCTGGAGCGGGGGGAGCGGTACCATTACCGGGGAGCTGTTTTTT
TRBD1 | TRBJ2-6 | - | TRBV5-1 | CASSSWTGSGANVLTF | TGCGCCAGCAGCTCCTGGACAGGGTCTGGGGCCAACGTCCTGACTTTC
TRBD1 | TRBJ1-2 | few | TRBV6-1 | CASNPGQGGYGYTF | TGTGCCAGCAACCCGGGACAGGGCGGCTATGGCTACACCTTC
TRBD1 | TRBJ2-7 | many | TRBV12-3/TRBV12-4 | CASSLRQGGYEQYF | TGTGCCAGCAGTTTGAGACAGGGGGGATACGAGCAGTACTTC
- | TRBJ2-7 | many | TRBV20-1 | CSATPAKYSYEQYF | TGCAGTGCTACCCCGGCGAAATACTCCTACGAGCAGTACTTC
- | TRBJ2-7 | - | TRBV7-9 | CASSLEGRGYEQYF | TGTGCCAGCAGCTTAGAGGGACGGGGGTACGAGCAGTACTTC
- | TRBJ2-3 | - | TRBV11-2 | CASSLELLNTQYF | TGTGCCAGCAGCCTGGAGTTGTTGAATACGCAGTATTTT
- | TRBJ2-5 | few | TRBV15 | CATSRDIAGKETQYF | TGTGCCACCAGCAGAGATATTGCAGGGAAAGAGACCCAGTACTTC
- | TRBJ1-5 | - | TRBV12-3/TRBV12-4 | CASRRTVNQPQHF | TGTGCCAGCAGGCGGACAGTTAATCAGCCCCAGCATTTT
TRBD2 | TRBJ2-1 | few | TRBV12-3/TRBV12-4 | CASSGPGLASYNEQFF | TGTGCCAGCAGTGGTCCGGGACTAGCTTCCTACAATGAGCAGTTCTTC
- | TRBJ2-7 | few | TRBV6-2/TRBV6-3 | CASSHGEGYEQYF | TGTGCCAGCAGCCACGGGGAAGGCTACGAGCAGTACTTC
TRBD2 | TRBJ2-1 | - | TRBV4-2 | CASSQASGGAVEQFF | TGTGCCAGCAGCCAAGCTAGCGGGGGGGCCGTTGAGCAGTTCTTC
- | TRBJ2-1 | many | TRBV4-3 | CASSQAQSSYNEQFF | TGCGCCAGCAGCCAAGCCCAGAGCTCCTACAATGAGCAGTTCTTC
- | TRBJ1-4 | - | TRBV11-3 | CASSAGTSFNEKLFF | TGTGCCAGCAGCGCAGGGACATCCTTTAATGAAAAACTGTTTTTT
- | TRBJ2-3 | - | TRBV9 | CASSPLPLASHTDTQYF | TGTGCCAGCAGCCCCCTCCCACTAGCCTCTCACACAGATACGCAGTATTTT
- | TRBJ1-5 | few | TRBV4-3 | CASSQEHPRVRSNQPQHF | TGCGCCAGCAGCCAGGAACATCCGCGGGTTAGGAGCAATCAGCCCCAGCATTTT
TRBD2 | TRBJ2-7 | - | TRBV20-1 | CSALISSTSGRIEQYF | TGCAGTGCTTTGATTTCGTCTACTAGCGGGAGAATTGAGCAGTACTTC
- | TRBJ2-1 | many | TRBV12-3/TRBV12-4 | CASSPQQSSYNEQFF | TGTGCCAGCAGTCCCCAGCAGAGCTCCTACAATGAGCAGTTCTTC
TRBD2 | TRBJ2-7 | few | TRBV12-3/TRBV12-4 | CASSKYLTSGYEQYF | TGTGCCAGCAGTAAATACCTGACTAGCGGCTACGAGCAGTACTTC
- | TRBJ1-1 | - | TRBV10-3 | CAISDWRQPNTEAFF | TGTGCCATCAGTGACTGGAGGCAGCCAAACACTGAAGCTTTCTTT
- | TRBJ1-6 | many | TRBV7-6 | CASSPNSRSPLHF | TGTGCCAGCAGCCCGAACTCACGTTCACCCCTCCACTTT
- | TRBJ1-3 | - | TRBV2 | CASSVRPSLSGNTIYF | TGTGCCAGCAGTGTTCGACCGTCACTCTCTGGAAACACCATATATTTT
TRBD1 | TRBJ1-6 | few | TRBV20-1 | CSALGDRGDSPLHF | TGCAGTGCGTTAGGGGACAGGGGGGATTCACCCCTCCACTTT
- | TRBJ1-2 | few | TRBV28 | CASSNRNYGYTF | TGTGCCAGCAGTAACCGTAACTATGGCTACACCTTC
- | TRBJ2-1 | few | TRBV29-1 | CSVESTDIGSNEQFF | TGCAGCGTTGAATCTACGGACATCGGATCGAATGAGCAGTTCTTC
- | TRBJ2-7 | - | TRBV7-2 | CASSETDRIPYF | TGTGCCAGCAGCGAAACGGACCGGATACCGTACTTC
TRBD1 | TRBJ2-5 | few | TRBV7-3 | CASSSRPPGQGETQYF | TGTGCCAGCAGCTCCCGACCCCCGGGACAGGGAGAGACCCAGTACTTC
TRBD1 | TRBJ2-7 | many | TRBV7-2 | CASSHSGTGGYEQYF | TGTGCCAGCAGCCACTCCGGGACAGGGGGATACGAGCAGTACTTC
TRBD2 | TRBJ2-1 | many | TRBV7-3 | CASSITSGGGYNEQFF | TGTGCCAGCAGCATCACTAGCGGGGGGGGCTACAATGAGCAGTTCTTC
- | TRBJ2-4 | many | TRBV6-2/TRBV6-3 | CASKSSWAKNIQYF | TGTGCCAGCAAGAGCAGTTGGGCCAAAAACATTCAGTACTTC
- | TRBJ1-1 | few | TRBV2 | CASSELRGVEAFF | TGTGCCAGCAGCGAACTACGGGGAGTGGAAGCTTTCTTT
- | TRBJ1-1 | - | TRBV20-1 | CSARDSWGTEAFF | TGCAGTGCTAGAGATTCATGGGGAACTGAAGCTTTCTTT
TRBD2 | TRBJ2-1 | - | TRBV12-3/TRBV12-4 | CASSPQGTSGRGEQFF | TGTGCCAGCAGTCCCCAAGGGACTAGCGGGAGGGGTGAGCAGTTCTTC
TRBD2 | TRBJ2-1 | - | TRBV6-2/TRBV6-3 | CASSGLAASSYNEQFF | TGTGCCAGCAGTGGACTAGCGGCAAGCTCCTACAATGAGCAGTTCTTC
TRBD2 | TRBJ2-1 | few | TRBV20-1 | CSALTLTSGGYNEQFF | TGCAGTGCCCTTACCTTAACTAGCGGAGGGTACAATGAGCAGTTCTTC
- | TRBJ1-1 | - | TRBV20-1 | CSAPSLRSTEAFF | TGCAGTGCTCCCAGTCTGCGGAGCACTGAAGCTTTCTTT
- | TRBJ2-2 | many | TRBV20-1 | CSARAGELEVGELFF | TGCAGTGCCAGGGCGGGCGAGTTGGAGGTCGGGGAGCTGTTTTTT
- | TRBJ2-1 | - | TRBV20-1 | CSVERASYNEQFF | TGCAGCGTCGAGCGGGCCAGTTACAATGAGCAGTTCTTC
TRBD1 | TRBJ1-5 | few | TRBV10-2 | CASSDRGIQPQHF | TGCGCCAGCAGTGACAGGGGGATTCAGCCCCAGCATTTT
- | TRBJ2-2 | - | TRBV27 | CASSQTWSGELFF | TGTGCCAGCAGTCAAACTTGGTCCGGGGAGCTGTTTTTT
- | TRBJ1-1 | many | TRBV20-1 | CSARDPNMNTEAFF | TGCAGTGCTAGAGATCCCAACATGAACACTGAAGCTTTCTTT
TRBD1 | TRBJ2-7 | few | TRBV4-2 | CASSRTGIYEQYF | TGTGCCAGCAGCCGGACAGGGATCTACGAGCAGTACTTC
- | TRBJ2-5 | many | TRBV5-1 | CASSLGDGSQETQYF | TGCGCCAGCAGCTTGGGGGACGGATCCCAAGAGACCCAGTACTTC
- | TRBJ2-3 | - | TRBV7-9 | CASSFPAGSTQYF | TGTGCCAGCAGCTTCCCCGCCGGGAGTACGCAGTATTTT
- | TRBJ2-5 | - | TRBV29-1 | CSAREQQETQYF | TGCAGCGCCAGGGAACAGCAAGAGACCCAGTACTTC